This TCR beta chain was documented in a study of blood T cell repertoires in COVID-19. About the research overall: Sample material is recorded as cDNA or gDNA derived from T cells, B-cell-depleted T cells, or PBMCs.

V was clipped by 7 bases and J by 5 bases, with 17 bases between them. CDR1 MNHEY and CDR2 SMNVEV come from the germline V gene (reference sequence). The CDR3 loop spans 14 amino acids. How the authors handled the data: Estimation of nucleated cell counts was performed using reference gene primer amplification. The assay was immunoSEQ multiplex PCR, and TCRdb's table has in-frame clones only and misses some. V, J and clone size derive from that table, while D and trimming were established from the DNA sequence. The sample contains under 350,000 clones, 65% to 90% of which appear only once. This study enrolled people aged about 18 to 100 from about 26 US geographic areas.

This TCR was sampled from a woman between 35 and 50 years old with acute COVID-19. The sequenced sample was PBMCs or T cells enriched from blood (not recorded which). The J gene is TRBJ1-1, the V gene TRBV27; a weak D match, TRBD1 (5 bases). The CDR3 DNA reads as TGTGCCAGCATCGACAGTTTTCGGGGGACTGAAGCTTTCTTT. Residues: CASIDSFRGTEAFF.